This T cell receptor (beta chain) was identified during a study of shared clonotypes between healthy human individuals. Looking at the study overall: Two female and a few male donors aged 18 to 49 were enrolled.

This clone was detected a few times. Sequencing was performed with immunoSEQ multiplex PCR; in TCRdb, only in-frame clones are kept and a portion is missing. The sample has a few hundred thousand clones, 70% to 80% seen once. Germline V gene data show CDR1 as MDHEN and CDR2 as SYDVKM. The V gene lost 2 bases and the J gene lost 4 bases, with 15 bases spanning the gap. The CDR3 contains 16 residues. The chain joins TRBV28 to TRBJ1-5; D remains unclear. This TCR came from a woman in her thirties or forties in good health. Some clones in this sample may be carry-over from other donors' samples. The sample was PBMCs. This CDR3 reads CASSLGVGRLNQPQHF. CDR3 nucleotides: TGTGCCAGCAGTTTAGGTGTCGGGAGATTGAATCAGCCCCAGCATTTT. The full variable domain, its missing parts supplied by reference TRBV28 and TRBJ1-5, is DVKVTQSSRYLVKRTGEKVFLECVQDMDHENMFWYRQDPGLGLRLIYFSYDVKMKEKGDIPEGYSVSREKKERFSLILESASTNQTSMYLCASSLGVGRLNQPQHFGDGTRLSIL.